This T cell receptor (beta chain) was recorded in a study of blood T cells in healthy people across ages. In the case of this clonotype: As yet, its antigen is unknown.

Alongside a J-beta primer mix, a sample-barcoded 5' primer served in a second PCR lasting 7 to 11 cycles. TCRdb used MiXCR to reprocess the 5' RACE reads, holding one entry per CDR3 protein. The sample gives about a million distinct CDR3 sequences, roughly two fifths of which show up once; less than 15% is in the top ten. With 6 bases removed from V and 8 bases from J, the gap between germline ends came to 13 bases. Per the germline V gene, CDR1 is SEHNR and CDR2 is FQNEAQ (reference sequence). This CDR3 has 12 amino acids. Study results and limitations: The fall in TCR beta diversity per million T cells was roughly linear with age. TCR beta diversity correlated strongly with naive T cell percentage.

Sequenced sample: blood. The rearrangement joins TRBV7-9 to TRBJ1-1, with D possibly being TRBD1 (5 bases). The source is a man aged 18 to 30 in good health. This CDR3 is CASRLGRPEAFF. The CDR3 DNA sequence: TGTGCCAGCAGGTTGGGACGGCCAGAAGCTTTCTTT. The full variable domain, rest sourced from reference TRBV7-9 and TRBJ1-1, is DTGVSQNPRHKITKRGQNVTFRCDPISEHNRLYWYRQTLGQGPEFLTYFQNEAQLEKSRLLSDRFSAERPKGSFSTLEIQRTEQGDSAMYLCASRLGRPEAFFGQGTRLTVV.